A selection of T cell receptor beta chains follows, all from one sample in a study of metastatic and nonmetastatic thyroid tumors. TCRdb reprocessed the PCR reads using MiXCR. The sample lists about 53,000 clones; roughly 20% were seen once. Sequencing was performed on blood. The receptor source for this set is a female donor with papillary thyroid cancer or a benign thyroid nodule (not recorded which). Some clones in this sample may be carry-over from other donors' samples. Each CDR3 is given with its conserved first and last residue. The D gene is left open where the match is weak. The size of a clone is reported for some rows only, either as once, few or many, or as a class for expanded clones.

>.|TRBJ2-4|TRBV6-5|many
CASSYGGNIQYF
TGTGCCAGCAGTTACGGAGGGAACATTCAGTACTTC
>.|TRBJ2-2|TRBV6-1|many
CASTKGQDAGELFF
TGTGCCAGCACAAAAGGGCAGGACGCCGGGGAGCTGTTTTTT
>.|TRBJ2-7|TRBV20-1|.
CSSRDGTRVEQYF
TGCAGTTCTAGAGATGGGACTCGCGTGGAGCAGTACTTC
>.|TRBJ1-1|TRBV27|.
CASSDTVEKNTEAFF
TGTGCCAGCAGTGACACAGTCGAAAAGAACACTGAAGCTTTCTTT
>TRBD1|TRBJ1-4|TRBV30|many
CAWNEGTVGEKLFF
TGTGCCTGGAACGAGGGGACAGTCGGCGAAAAACTGTTTTTT
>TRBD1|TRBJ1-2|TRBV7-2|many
CASSLGQGYGYTF
TGTGCCAGCAGCTTAGGACAGGGGTATGGCTACACCTTC
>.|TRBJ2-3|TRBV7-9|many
CASSFADTDTQYF
TGTGCCAGCAGCTTCGCGGACACAGATACGCAGTATTTT
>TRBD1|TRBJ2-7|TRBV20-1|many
CSARPLGQGHYEQYF
TGCAGTGCTAGGCCCCTAGGACAGGGCCACTACGAGCAGTACTTC
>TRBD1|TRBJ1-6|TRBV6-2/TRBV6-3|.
CASSYSGRDSSYNSPLHF
TGTGCCAGCAGTTACTCGGGAAGGGACAGCTCCTATAATTCACCCCTCCACTTT
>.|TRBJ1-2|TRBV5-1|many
CASSLDSQVGYTF
TGCGCCAGCAGCTTGGACAGTCAAGTCGGCTACACCTTC
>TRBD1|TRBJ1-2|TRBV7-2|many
CASSLLGQGDGYTF
TGTGCCAGCAGCTTATTAGGACAGGGGGACGGCTACACCTTC
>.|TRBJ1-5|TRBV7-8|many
CASSPSPGQPQHF
TGTGCCAGCAGCCCCTCTCCGGGACAGCCCCAGCATTTT
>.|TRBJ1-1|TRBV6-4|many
CASSETGNTEAFF
TGTGCCAGCAGTGAGACGGGGAACACTGAAGCTTTCTTT
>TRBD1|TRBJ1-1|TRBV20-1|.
CSPPANTGQLAEAFF
TGCAGTCCCCCAGCAAATACGGGACAGTTGGCTGAAGCTTTCTTT
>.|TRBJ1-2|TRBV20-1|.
CSATLPAGLGYGYTF
TGCAGTGCTACGCTGCCTGCGGGCCTAGGCTATGGCTACACCTTC
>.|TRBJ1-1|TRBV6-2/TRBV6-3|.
CASSYSRGANTEAFF
TGTGCCAGCAGTTACTCTAGAGGTGCGAACACTGAAGCTTTCTTT
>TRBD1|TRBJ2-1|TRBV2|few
CASRLRQGTDEQFF
TGTGCCAGCAGACTGCGACAGGGCACTGATGAGCAGTTCTTC
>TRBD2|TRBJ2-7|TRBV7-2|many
CASSSGGGYEQYF
TGTGCCAGCAGCTCGGGAGGGGGCTACGAGCAGTACTTC
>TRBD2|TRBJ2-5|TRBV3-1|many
CASSQEVAGGGETQYF
TGTGCCAGCAGCCAAGAGGTAGCGGGAGGCGGGGAGACCCAGTACTTC
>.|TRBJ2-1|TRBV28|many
CASSWQRSPYNEQFF
TGTGCCAGCAGTTGGCAGCGGAGCCCATACAATGAGCAGTTCTTC
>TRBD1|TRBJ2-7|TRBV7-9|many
CASSWGQGAYEQYF
TGTGCCAGCAGCTGGGGACAGGGGGCCTACGAGCAGTACTTC
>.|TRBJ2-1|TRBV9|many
CASGSSHNEQFF
TGTGCCAGCGGTTCCTCCCACAATGAGCAGTTCTTC
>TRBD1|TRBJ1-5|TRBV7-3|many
CASSLTTGGGQPQHF
TGTGCCAGCAGCTTAACGACAGGGGGCGGTCAGCCCCAGCATTTT
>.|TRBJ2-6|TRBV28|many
CASTIGLSGANVLTF
TGTGCCAGCACCATAGGGCTCTCTGGGGCCAACGTCCTGACTTTC
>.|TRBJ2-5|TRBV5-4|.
CASSLVGETQYF
TGTGCCAGCAGCTTGGTAGGGGAGACCCAGTACTTC
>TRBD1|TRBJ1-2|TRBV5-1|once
CASSLFGDRGTTNYVYTF
TGCGCCAGCAGCTTGTTCGGGGACAGGGGGACTACTAACTATGTCTACACCTTC
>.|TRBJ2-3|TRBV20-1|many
CSEGRGQPTDTQYF
TGCAGTGAAGGCCGAGGACAGCCTACAGATACGCAGTATTTT
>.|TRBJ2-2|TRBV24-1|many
CATSDLHRGGTGELFF
TGTGCCACCAGTGATTTGCACAGGGGGGGCACCGGGGAGCTGTTTTTT
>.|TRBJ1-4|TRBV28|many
CASSFREEDEKLFF
TGTGCCAGCAGTTTTAGGGAGGAGGATGAAAAACTGTTTTTT
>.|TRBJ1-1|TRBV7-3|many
CASSLGPTGINTEAFF
TGTGCCAGCAGCTTAGGACCGACAGGAATTAACACTGAAGCTTTCTTT
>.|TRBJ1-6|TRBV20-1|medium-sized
CSATDRSYNSPLHF
TGCAGTGCTACCGACCGCTCCTATAATTCACCCCTCCACTTT
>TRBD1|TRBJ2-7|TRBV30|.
CACNIYRGVSYEQYF
TGTGCCTGTAACATATACAGGGGTGTCTCCTACGAGCAGTACTTC
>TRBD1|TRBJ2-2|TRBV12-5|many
CASGVPGQANTGELFF
TGTGCTAGTGGCGTCCCCGGACAGGCGAACACCGGGGAGCTGTTTTTT
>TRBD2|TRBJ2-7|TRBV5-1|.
CASSSLAGGKPYEQYF
TGCGCCAGCAGCTCCCTAGCGGGCGGAAAACCCTACGAGCAGTACTTC
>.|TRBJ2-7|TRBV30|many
CAWSGFRRSSYEQYF
TGTGCCTGGAGCGGATTTAGGAGGAGCTCCTACGAGCAGTACTTC
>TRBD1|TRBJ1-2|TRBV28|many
CASSFPPQGEGYTF
TGTGCCAGCAGTTTCCCTCCCCAGGGGGAAGGCTACACCTTC
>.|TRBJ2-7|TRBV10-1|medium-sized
CASSRGSSEQYF
TGCGCCAGCAGTCGGGGTTCCAGCGAGCAGTACTTC
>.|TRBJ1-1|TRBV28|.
CASSLPLTGRTEAFF
TGTGCCAGCAGTCTCCCCTTGACAGGACGTACTGAAGCTTTCTTT
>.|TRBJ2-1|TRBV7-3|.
CSSSRSSGLGEQFF
TGTTCCAGCAGCCGATCCTCGGGGCTCGGTGAGCAGTTCTTC
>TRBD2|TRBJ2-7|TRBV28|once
CSSSSRAGAHYEQYF
TGTTCCAGCAGTTCACGCGCGGGAGCGCACTACGAGCAGTACTTC
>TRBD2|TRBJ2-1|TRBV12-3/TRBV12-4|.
CSIRASGGWGEQFF
TGTTCCATCAGGGCTAGCGGGGGCTGGGGGGAGCAGTTCTTC
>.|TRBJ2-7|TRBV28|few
CDRRGTRSYEQYF
TGTGACAGAAGGGGGACAAGGTCCTACGAGCAGTACTTC
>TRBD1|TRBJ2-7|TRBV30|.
CDWSVEQGSCEQYF
TGTGACTGGAGTGTTGAACAGGGGTCCTGCGAGCAGTACTTC
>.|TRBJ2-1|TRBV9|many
CASSVAGRNSYNEQFF
TGTGCCAGCAGCGTAGCGGGACGCAACTCCTACAATGAGCAGTTCTTC
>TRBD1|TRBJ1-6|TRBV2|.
CASSEWDSNSPLHF
TGTGCCAGCAGTGAATGGGACAGCAATTCACCCCTCCACTTT
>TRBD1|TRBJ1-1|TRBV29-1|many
CSVEVGTGGWSMITEAFF
TGCAGCGTTGAAGTTGGGACAGGGGGATGGAGCATGATCACTGAAGCTTTCTTT
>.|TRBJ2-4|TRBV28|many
CASSFPRGGNIQYF
TGTGCCAGCAGTTTCCCGCGGGGCGGCAACATTCAGTACTTC
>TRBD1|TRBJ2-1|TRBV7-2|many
CASSFTGDEQFF
TGTGCCAGCAGCTTTACAGGGGATGAGCAGTTCTTC
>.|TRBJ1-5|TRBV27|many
CASSLSFNQPQHF
TGTGCCAGCAGTTTATCGTTCAATCAGCCCCAGCATTTT